This is a list of T cell receptor beta chains from one sample in a study of blood T cells in healthy people across ages. TCRdb analysed the 5' RACE reads with MiXCR anew, one entry per CDR3 protein. The table lists around 650,000 distinct CDR3 sequences, about 32% of them singletons. Source material: blood. These receptors were collected from an elderly woman in good health. Each CDR3 is given with its conserved first and last residue. D genes are given only for firm matches. Size values are once, few and many counts, or a class for expanded clones, and some rows have none.

TRBJ2-2,.,TRBV28,.,CASSFADFITGELFF,TGTGCCAGCAGTTTTGCGGATTTCATCACCGGGGAGCTGTTTTTT
TRBJ1-2,.,TRBV27,once,CAGSPLPVVGYTF,TGTGCCGGCAGTCCCCTCCCAGTTGTGGGCTACACCTTC
TRBJ1-1,.,TRBV6-5,.,CASGIPQGEAFF,TGTGCCAGCGGGATCCCACAGGGAGAAGCTTTCTTT
TRBJ2-1,.,TRBV7-2,many,CASSLTKLVNEQFF,TGTGCCAGCAGCCTGACTAAATTGGTAAATGAGCAGTTCTTC
TRBJ2-3,.,TRBV7-8,many,CASSIRGDADTQYF,TGTGCCAGCAGCATCAGGGGAGACGCAGATACGCAGTATTTT
TRBJ1-5,TRBD1,TRBV6-6,.,CASSSEGATPQHF,TGTGCCAGCAGTTCGGAGGGGGCGACACCCCAGCATTTT
TRBJ1-1,TRBD1,TRBV5-1,.,CASSVGQEGTEAFF,TGCGCCAGCAGCGTGGGACAGGAGGGGACTGAAGCTTTCTTT
TRBJ2-1,.,TRBV12-3/TRBV12-4,.,CASIKRGSQYSEQFF,TGTGCCAGCATCAAGCGAGGGTCGCAGTACAGTGAGCAGTTCTTC
TRBJ2-7,.,TRBV14,many,CASSQRYHEQYF,TGTGCCAGCAGCCAAAGGTACCACGAGCAGTACTTC
TRBJ2-1,.,TRBV29-1,.,CSVEKRRGPPGNERFF,TGCAGCGTTGAAAAGCGCAGGGGCCCCCCGGGCAATGAGCGGTTCTTC
TRBJ2-3,.,TRBV7-2,.,CASSLAPHSTDTQYF,TGTGCCAGCAGCTTAGCGCCCCACAGCACAGATACGCAGTATTTT
TRBJ2-5,.,TRBV5-1,many,CASSLDLGSSETQYF,TGCGCCAGCAGCTTAGACTTAGGTTCGTCGGAGACCCAGTACTTC
TRBJ2-7,TRBD2,TRBV7-2,.,CASSFWEAGGTYEQYF,TGTGCCAGCAGCTTTTGGGAAGCGGGGGGGACCTACGAGCAGTACTTC
TRBJ2-5,TRBD2,TRBV5-5,.,CASRLSAGRGETQYF,TGTGCCAGCAGGCTCTCCGCTGGGAGGGGAGAGACCCAGTACTTC
TRBJ2-7,.,TRBV15,.,CATSRRVSSYNEQYF,TGTGCCACCAGTCGCAGGGTGAGCTCCTACAATGAGCAGTACTTC
TRBJ1-2,.,TRBV7-2,.,CASSGRQSAGDYGYTF,TGTGCCAGCAGCGGACGACAGAGTGCGGGGGACTATGGCTACACCTTC
TRBJ2-3,.,TRBV15,many,CATSLRASSTDTQYF,TGTGCCACCAGCTTGCGGGCCTCTAGCACAGATACGCAGTATTTT